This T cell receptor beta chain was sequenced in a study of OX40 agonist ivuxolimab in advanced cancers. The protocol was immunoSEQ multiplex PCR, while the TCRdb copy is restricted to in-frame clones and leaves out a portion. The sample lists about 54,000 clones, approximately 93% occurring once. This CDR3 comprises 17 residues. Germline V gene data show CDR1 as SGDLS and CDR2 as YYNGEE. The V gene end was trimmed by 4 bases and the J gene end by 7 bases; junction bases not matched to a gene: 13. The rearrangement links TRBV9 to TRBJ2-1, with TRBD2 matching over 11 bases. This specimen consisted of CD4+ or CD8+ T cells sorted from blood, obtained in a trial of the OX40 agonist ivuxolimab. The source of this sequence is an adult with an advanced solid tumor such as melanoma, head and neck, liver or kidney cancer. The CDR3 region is CASSPGTSGGGRNEQFF. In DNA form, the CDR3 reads TGTGCCAGCAGCCCTGGGACTAGCGGAGGGGGGAGGAATGAGCAGTTCTTC.